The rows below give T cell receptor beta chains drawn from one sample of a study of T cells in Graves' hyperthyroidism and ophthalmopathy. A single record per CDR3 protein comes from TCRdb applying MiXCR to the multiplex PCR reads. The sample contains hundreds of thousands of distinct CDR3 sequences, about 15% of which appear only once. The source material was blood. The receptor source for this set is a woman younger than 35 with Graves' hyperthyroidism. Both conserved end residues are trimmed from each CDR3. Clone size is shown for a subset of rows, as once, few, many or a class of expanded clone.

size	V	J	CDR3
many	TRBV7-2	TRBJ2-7	ASSLSGQGGSEGQWEQY
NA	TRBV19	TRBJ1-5	ASTPRGGWVYGNQPQH
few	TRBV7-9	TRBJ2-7	ASDVGDAEQY
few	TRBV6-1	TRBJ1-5	ASSRSTGANQPRH
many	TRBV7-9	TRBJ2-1	ASSLVPTSSNEQF
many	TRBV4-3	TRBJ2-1	ASSQTSGRNNEQF
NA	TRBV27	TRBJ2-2	ASSTGWRTGELF
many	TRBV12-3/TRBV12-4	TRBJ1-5	ASITPEVSNQPQH
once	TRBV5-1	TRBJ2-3	ASSDSGRPDTQY
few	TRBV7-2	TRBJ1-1	ASSLVAGGNTEAF
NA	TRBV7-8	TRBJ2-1	ASSFVRTSGYNEQF
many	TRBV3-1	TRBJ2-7	ASSQRLAGGGEQY
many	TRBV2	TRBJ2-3	ASSEGAIGTDTQY
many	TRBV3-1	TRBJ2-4	ASSILAGGVLAKNIQY
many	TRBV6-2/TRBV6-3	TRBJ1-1	ASSYLSGGPDTEAF
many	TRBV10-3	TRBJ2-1	AISESETSGRGYNEQF
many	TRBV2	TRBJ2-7	ASNGVAYDQY
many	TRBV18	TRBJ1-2	ASSPLIVGESYT
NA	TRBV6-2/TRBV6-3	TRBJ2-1	ASSYLTGTSGSSSYNEQF
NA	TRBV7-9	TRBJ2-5	ASDFLGRKETQY